This entry concerns a single T cell receptor beta chain. The antigen remains unidentified. This table comes from immunoSEQ multiplex PCR, and its TCRdb copy is limited to in-frame clones, with some not included. This sample has roughly 700,000 clones, with around 91% found just once. These data are taken from a study of shared clonotypes between healthy human individuals. Study results and caveats: Estimated richness values were generally larger in naive subsets than in memory subsets. Among several donors, around 5% of naive CD4 clonotypes were found in common.

This CDR3 spans 17 amino acids. V shed 1 base and J shed 0 bases, with 13 bases lying between them. Germline values: CDR1 ENHRY, CDR2 SYGVKD. Recent acute infections and vaccinations were absent in the healthy HIV-negative adult donors. The V gene is TRBV10-3, the J gene TRBJ1-3, with D tentatively TRBD1 (5 bases). Sequenced material: memory CD8+ T cells from PBMCs. This sample's subset: CD45RO+ cells pooled with CCR7-negative TemRA cells. This clonotype was sampled from a man aged 18 to 29 in good health. Some clones in this sample may be carry-over from other donors' samples. CDR3 coding DNA: TGTGCCATCAGTGAGTGGGGCAGGGTCCACTCTGGAAACACCATATATTTT. Translation: CAISEWGRVHSGNTIYF.